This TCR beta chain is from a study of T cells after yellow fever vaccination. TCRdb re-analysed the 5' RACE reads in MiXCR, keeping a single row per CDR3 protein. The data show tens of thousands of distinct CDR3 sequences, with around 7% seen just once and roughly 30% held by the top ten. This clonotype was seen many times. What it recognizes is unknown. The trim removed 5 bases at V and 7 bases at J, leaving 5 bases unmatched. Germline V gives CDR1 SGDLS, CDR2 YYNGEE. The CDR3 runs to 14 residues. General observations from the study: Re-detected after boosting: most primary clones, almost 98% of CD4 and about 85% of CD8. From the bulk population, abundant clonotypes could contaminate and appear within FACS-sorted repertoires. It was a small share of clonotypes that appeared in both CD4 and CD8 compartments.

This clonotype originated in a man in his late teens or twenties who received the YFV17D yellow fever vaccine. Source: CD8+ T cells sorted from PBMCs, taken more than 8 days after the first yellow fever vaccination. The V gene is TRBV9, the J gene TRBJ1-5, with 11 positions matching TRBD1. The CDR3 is CASSAGTGGQPQHF. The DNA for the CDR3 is TGTGCCAGCAGTGCCGGGACAGGGGGACAGCCCCAGCATTTT.